This TCR beta chain was retrieved from a study of T cells after yellow fever vaccination. The study, taken as a whole, reports: Reappearance after the booster was observed for most primary-vaccination clones (roughly 97% CD4, over 75% CD8).

The CDR3 spans 12 residues. Germline V gene sequence: CDR1 MNHNY, CDR2 SVGAGI (reference sequence). Deletions cut 0 bases from V and 13 bases from J, with 10 bases between. TCRdb analysed the 5' RACE reads with MiXCR anew, one entry per CDR3 protein. Of 200,000 to 300,000 distinct CDR3 sequences in the sample, roughly 6.2% were seen once. With regard to this clonotype: What it binds is unknown.

The receptor comes from a man aged 25 to 40 who received the YFV17D yellow fever vaccine. Sample: CD4+ T cells sorted from PBMCs, taken on the day of the yellow fever booster vaccination. The chain recombines TRBV6-6 with TRBJ2-1, with no clear D. The CDR3 nucleotides read TGTGCCAGCAGTTACTCGAAAAGCGATCAGTTCTTC. Amino acid sequence: CASSYSKSDQFF.